One and the same sample provided the 32 T cell receptor beta chains below, sequenced in a study of blood T cell repertoires in COVID-19. TCRdb keeps only in-frame clones here, not all; method: immunoSEQ multiplex PCR. This sample has about 190,000 clones, with 86% found just once. Sequenced input: PBMCs or T cells enriched from blood (not recorded which). All receptors derive from a man aged 40-49 years with acute COVID-19.

The gene calls are TRBV11-2 and TRBJ2-2, with TRBD2 matching over 8 bases. Per germline, CDR1 SGHAT and CDR2 FQNNGV. This CDR3 contains 16 residues. J gave up 3 bases and V 3 bases, and 6 bases lay outside the gene matches. The CDR3 nucleotides read TGTGCCAGCAGCTTCGTTTACGGGGGGGACACCGGGGAGCTGTTTTTT. It specifies CASSFVYGGDTGELFF. The complete variable domain, with remaining parts taken from reference TRBV11-2 and TRBJ2-2, reads EAGVAQSPRYKIIEKRQSVAFWCNPISGHATLYWYQQILGQGPKLLIQFQNNGVVDDSQLPKDRFSAERLKGVDSTLKIQPAKLEDSAVYLCASSFVYGGDTGELFFGEGSRLTVL.

This chain joins TRBV28 and TRBJ1-6, with a tentative D call TRBD1 (6 bases). The ends were cut back, 1 base at V and 8 bases at J, with 15 bases in the middle. Germline lookup yields CDR1 MDHEN and CDR2 SYDVKM. This CDR3 contains 16 residues. This CDR3 is CASSLSVRGADSPLHF. In nucleotides, the CDR3 is TGTGCCAGCAGTTTATCTGTCAGGGGCGCGGATTCACCCCTCCACTTT.

The V gene is TRBV24-1, the J gene TRBJ1-1; D gene ambiguous. Germline loops: CDR1 KGHDR, CDR2 SFDVKD. CDR3 length equals 14 residues. V was clipped by 4 bases and J by 2 bases, with 10 bases between them. In DNA, the CDR3 is TGTGCCACCAGTGAGAGAGGAAGAAACACTGAAGCTTTCTTT. Translating gives CATSERGRNTEAFF.

The chain joins TRBV5-5 to TRBJ1-4, with 8 bases aligning to TRBD1. CDR1 and CDR2 from the germline V gene are SGHKS and YYEKEE (reference sequence). This CDR3 is built from 16 residues. Unmatched junction bases numbered 7, after V lost 0 bases and J lost 6 bases. The CDR3 DNA reads TGTGCCAGCAGCTTGGTGCAGGGGGCGAGGGATGAAAAACTGTTTTTT. Its translation: CASSLVQGARDEKLFF. Variable domain in full (rest from reference TRBV5-5 and TRBJ1-4): DAGVTQSPTHLIKTRGQQVTLRCSPISGHKSVSWYQQVLGQGPQFIFQYYEKEERGRGNFPDRFSARQFPNYSSELNVNALLLGDSALYLCASSLVQGARDEKLFFGSGTQLSVL.

The chain links TRBV11-2 to TRBJ1-6, with no clear D. V lost 4 bases and J 7 bases, leaving 2 bases between the germline ends. The CDR3 sequence is 11 residues long. The germline CDR1 and CDR2 sequences are SGHAT and FQNNGV. CDR3 region: CASSSNSPLHF. In DNA form, the CDR3 reads TGTGCCAGCAGCTCGAATTCACCCCTCCACTTT.

The chain combines TRBV28 with TRBJ2-7; no definite D call. Germline lookup yields CDR1 MDHEN and CDR2 SYDVKM. Trimming stripped 6 bases from V and 4 bases from J, with 13 bases between. There are 13 residues in the CDR3. The CDR3 coding sequence is TGTGCCAGCAGGAGCCTCGAGGTGTACGAGCAGTACTTC. The encoded protein is CASRSLEVYEQYF.

The chain employs TRBV12-5 and TRBJ1-1; 9 bases are shared with TRBD1. Trimming took 1 base from V and 5 from J; bases not matched to a gene: 8. Germline lookup yields CDR1 LGHNT and CDR2 FRNRAP. This CDR3 is 16 amino acids long. Written as DNA, the CDR3 is TGTGCTAGTGGTTTGGGGAGGACAGGGGAGGGGACTGAAGCTTTCTTT. Its protein is CASGLGRTGEGTEAFF. The complete variable domain, with remaining parts taken from reference TRBV12-5 and TRBJ1-1, reads DARVTQTPRHKVTEMGQEVTMRCQPILGHNTVFWYRQTMMQGLELLAYFRNRAPLDDSGMPKDRFSAEMPDATLATLKIQPSEPRDSAVYFCASGLGRTGEGTEAFFGQGTRLTVV.

The chain carries TRBV7-2 and TRBJ1-6, with D perhaps matching TRBD1 (5 bases). Germline CDR1 is SGHTA and CDR2 is FQGNSA. This CDR3 has 16 amino acids. V dropped 1 base and J dropped 7 bases, with 14 bases sitting between them. The CDR3 loop is CASSLGAVTVNSPLHF. CDR3 DNA: TGTGCCAGCAGCTTAGGTGCGGTGACAGTGAATTCACCCCTCCACTTT.

V usage is TRBV12-3 or TRBV12-4 and J usage is TRBJ2-7; 9 bases map to TRBD1. The CDR3 runs to 13 residues. Trimming removed 6 bases from V and 2 bases from J; junction bases left unmatched: 2. The DNA for the CDR3 is TGTGCCAGCAGGGGACAGGGAACCTACGAGCAGTACTTC. It encodes CASRGQGTYEQYF.

This clone appeared a single time. The chain is built from TRBV25-1 and TRBJ1-4, with 12 bases aligning to TRBD1. V lost 4 bases, J lost 9 bases, and 6 bases stayed unmatched. Germline V gene sequence: CDR1 MGHDK, CDR2 SYGVNS. The CDR3 is 15 residues long. The CDR3 sequence is CASSAPGTGGKKLFF. The CDR3 DNA reads TGTGCCAGCAGTGCCCCCGGGACAGGGGGCAAAAAACTGTTTTTT.

This chain links TRBV10-3 with TRBJ1-1; possible D gene TRBD1, 5 bases. Trimming took off 3 bases at V and 1 base at J, with 15 bases between the two ends. CDR3 length equals 16 residues. CDR1 ENHRY and CDR2 SYGVKD come from the germline V gene. The DNA for the CDR3 is TGTGCCATCAGTGATTGGGGCTTAAAAGAGAACACTGAAGCTTTCTTT. Translated, it gives CAISDWGLKENTEAFF.

This chain joins TRBV14 and TRBJ2-2; D is undetermined. This CDR3 has 13 residues. V lost 1 base to trimming and J lost 8 bases, with 8 bases between them. The V gene's germline CDR1 is SGHDN and CDR2 FVKESK. The CDR3 spells CASSQGLRGELFF. The CDR3 coding sequence is TGTGCCAGCAGCCAAGGATTGAGAGGGGAGCTGTTTTTT.

The chain employs TRBV6-5 and TRBJ1-1, with TRBD1 matching 9 bases. The CDR3 has 14 amino acids. Germline V lookup: CDR1 MNHEY, CDR2 SVGAGI. V was pared by 4 bases and J by 5 bases, with 5 bases of the junction left unmatched. Here the CDR3 DNA reads TGTGCCAGCAGTTCCGGGACAGGGATGACTGAAGCTTTCTTT. Translating gives CASSSGTGMTEAFF.

The chain employs TRBV5-1 and TRBJ1-2; D unresolved. V was clipped by 0 bases and J by 6 bases, with 12 bases between them. The V gene's germline CDR1 is SGHRS and CDR2 YFSETQ. The CDR3 length is 14 residues. The CDR3 DNA is TGCGCCAGCAGCTTGGCCGGGGAGAGGAATGGCTACACCTTC. It specifies CASSLAGERNGYTF.

This chain connects TRBV6-5 to TRBJ1-5; 8 bases fit TRBD1. The CDR3 is 15 amino acids. The V and J ends lost 2 bases and 6 bases, in that order; junction bases with no gene match: 6. In germline, CDR1 is MNHEY, CDR2 SVGAGI. The chain's CDR3 is CASSYRQGNGQPQHF. CDR3 sequence (DNA): TGTGCCAGCAGTTACAGACAGGGGAACGGTCAGCCCCAGCATTTT.

This chain connects TRBV18 to TRBJ2-7, with 11 bases that match TRBD2. The CDR3 extends over 15 amino acids. J gave up 3 bases and V 4 bases, and 5 bases lay outside the gene matches. Per the germline V gene, CDR1 is KGHSH and CDR2 is LQKENI. CDR3 in amino acids: CASSHTGTSGYEQYF. Written as DNA, the CDR3 is TGTGCCAGCTCACATACCGGGACTAGCGGCTACGAGCAGTACTTC. The variable domain in full, with the rest retrieved from reference TRBV18 and TRBJ2-7, is NAGVMQNPRHLVRRRGQEARLRCSPMKGHSHVYWYRQLPEEGLKFMVYLQKENIIDESGMPKERFSAEFPKEGPSILRIQQVVRGDSAAYFCASSHTGTSGYEQYFGPGTRLTVT.

The genes are TRBV3-1 (or the pseudogene TRBV3-2) and TRBJ2-7; 8 bases fit TRBD2. The V segment lost 4 bases and the J segment 6 bases; nucleotides outside the gene matches: 8. This CDR3 contains 14 residues. Per germline, CDR1 LGHDT and CDR2 YNNKEL (reference sequence). The DNA for the CDR3 is TGTGCCAGCAGCCTGCTCGGGGGGGAGGGCGAGCAGTACTTC. This codes for CASSLLGGEGEQYF.

This rearrangement joins TRBV7-9 to TRBJ1-1; TRBD1 matches 9 bases. The germline V gene has CDR1 SEHNR and CDR2 FQNEAQ (reference sequence). Unmatched junction bases numbered 5, after V lost 3 bases and J lost 3 bases. The CDR3 is made up of 15 amino acids. CDR3 DNA: TGTGCCAGCAGCTTGGACAGGGGTCCGGACACTGAAGCTTTCTTT. Amino acids: CASSLDRGPDTEAFF.

J is TRBJ1-3 and V is TRBV6-5, with 7 bases that match TRBD1. The ends lost 5 bases at V and 0 bases at J; junction bases unmatched: 4. Per germline, CDR1 MNHEY and CDR2 SVGAGI. This CDR3 region has 15 residues. CDR3 amino acids: CASSPGGLSGNTIYF. DNA for the CDR3: TGTGCCAGCAGTCCAGGGGGTCTCTCTGGAAACACCATATATTTT.

The J gene is TRBJ2-1, the V gene TRBV27, with TRBD1 matching over 10 bases. Trimming at V came to 7 bases and at J to 4 bases, leaving 10 bases not matched to a gene. Germline CDR1 MNHEY, CDR2 SMNVEV (reference sequence). The CDR3 is 16 amino acids. The chain's CDR3 is CASTPYRQGAYNEQFF. As DNA, the CDR3 is TGTGCCAGCACGCCCTACCGACAGGGGGCGTACAATGAGCAGTTCTTC.

In DNA form, the CDR3 reads TGTGCCTGGAGTGTATTGGTCAGGGGTGGTTCACCCCTCCACTTT. This translates into CAWSVLVRGGSPLHF. V and J are TRBV30 and TRBJ1-6, with D possibly matching TRBD1 (6 bases). The CDR3 runs to 15 residues. Germline CDR1 and CDR2: GTSNPN and SVGIG (reference sequence). Trimming cost V 0 bases and J 9 bases, with 15 bases left between them.

This rearrangement joins TRBV18 to TRBJ1-3; no reliable D call. Trimming took 1 base from V and 0 from J, leaving 16 bases between them. Germline lookup yields CDR1 KGHSH and CDR2 LQKENI. The CDR3 contains 18 residues. CDR3: CASSPLSPDSYSGNTIYF. The CDR3 DNA sequence: TGTGCCAGCTCACCACTTTCTCCGGACTCCTACTCTGGAAACACCATATATTTT.

The rearrangement joins TRBV14 to TRBJ2-7, with a weak D call TRBD2 (5 bases). The V gene lost 0 bases and the J gene lost 2 bases, with 11 bases spanning the gap. The CDR3 contains 15 residues. The germline gives CDR1 SGHDN, CDR2 FVKESK. The DNA of the CDR3 is TGTGCCAGCAGCCAAGATCCGGGAAACCCCTACGAGCAGTACTTC. It yields the protein CASSQDPGNPYEQYF.

This chain joins TRBV7-2 and TRBJ2-2; D remains unclear. Deletions cut 4 bases from V and 3 bases from J, with 15 bases between. The CDR3 runs to 16 residues. Germline V lookup: CDR1 SGHTA, CDR2 FQGNSA. The CDR3 spells CASSSSIGADTGELFF. As DNA, the CDR3 is TGTGCCAGCAGCTCCAGTATTGGAGCCGACACCGGGGAGCTGTTTTTT.

This clone was picked up one time. The chain joins TRBV7-6 to TRBJ2-7; D possibly corresponds to TRBD2 (8 bases). CDR1 is SGHVS, CDR2 FNYEAQ, per germline. The CDR3 runs to 16 residues. The V gene lost 5 bases and the J gene lost 3 bases, with 20 bases spanning the gap. CDR3 sequence: CASSPKGAGGSYEQYF. CDR3 DNA sequence: TGTGCCAGCAGCCCCAAGGGGGCGGGAGGTAGCTACGAGCAGTACTTC.

The V gene is TRBV27, the J gene TRBJ2-7, with 10 bases fitting TRBD1. The trim removed 6 bases at V and 6 bases at J, leaving 8 bases unmatched. CDR1 is MNHEY and CDR2 is SMNVEV in the germline V gene (reference sequence). The length of the CDR3 is 14 residues. The CDR3 here is CASRDLGQGSEQYF. The CDR3 bases are TGTGCCAGCAGGGATTTGGGACAGGGGAGCGAGCAGTACTTC.

V is TRBV9 and J is TRBJ2-7; TRBD2 might be the D (6 bases). The V gene's germline CDR1 is SGDLS and CDR2 YYNGEE. V was clipped by 0 bases and J by 9 bases, with 16 bases between them. The CDR3 loop spans 14 amino acids. CDR3 bases: TGTGCCAGCAGCGTAGGGTTGTCGGAGGGTCGGCAGTACTTC. As protein: CASSVGLSEGRQYF.

This chain joins TRBV6-5 and TRBJ2-3; D might be TRBD2 (5 bases). CDR3 length: 13 residues. Trimming pared 11 bases from V and 4 bases from J, leaving 16 bases between. Germline V lookup: CDR1 MNHEY, CDR2 SVGAGI. The CDR3 here is CASLLQEADTQYF. In DNA, the CDR3 is TGTGCCTCCCTCTTGCAGGAGGCAGATACGCAGTATTTT.

The V and J genes are TRBV11-3 and TRBJ2-3, with TRBD2 matching over 13 bases. This CDR3 is built from 16 residues. J gave up 2 bases and V 5 bases, and 4 bases lay outside the gene matches. Germline loops: CDR1 SGHNT, CDR2 YENEEA. CDR3 sequence: CASSPGTSGITDTQYF. The CDR3 DNA follows: TGTGCCAGCAGCCCCGGGACTAGCGGGATCACAGATACGCAGTATTTT.

The CDR3 reads CASSFQGQNSPLHF. For the CDR3, the DNA is TGTGCCAGCAGCTTTCAGGGGCAGAATTCACCCCTCCACTTT. V and J are TRBV12-1 and TRBJ1-6; TRBD1 is taken as the D call from the table, unchecked against the DNA. TRBV12-1 is shown as a pseudogene. CDR3 length equals 14 residues.

The chain carries TRBV30 and TRBJ1-5, with a weak D call TRBD1 (5 bases). V lost 1 base, J lost 7 bases, and 11 bases lay in between. Germline CDR1 GTSNPN, CDR2 SVGIG (reference sequence). The CDR3 covers 13 residues. CDR3 bases: TGTGCCTGGAGTGAACAGGATGGGCAGCCCCAGCATTTT. Protein: CAWSEQDGQPQHF.

V and J are TRBV9 and TRBJ2-5, with a tentative D call TRBD2 (5 bases). Trimming took off 6 bases at V and 2 bases at J, with 17 bases between the two ends. In germline, CDR1 is SGDLS, CDR2 YYNGEE. The CDR3 spans 15 residues. Here the CDR3 DNA reads TGTGCCAGCACCTCCGGGCAGGAGGCACAAGAGACCCAGTACTTC. Translation: CASTSGQEAQETQYF.